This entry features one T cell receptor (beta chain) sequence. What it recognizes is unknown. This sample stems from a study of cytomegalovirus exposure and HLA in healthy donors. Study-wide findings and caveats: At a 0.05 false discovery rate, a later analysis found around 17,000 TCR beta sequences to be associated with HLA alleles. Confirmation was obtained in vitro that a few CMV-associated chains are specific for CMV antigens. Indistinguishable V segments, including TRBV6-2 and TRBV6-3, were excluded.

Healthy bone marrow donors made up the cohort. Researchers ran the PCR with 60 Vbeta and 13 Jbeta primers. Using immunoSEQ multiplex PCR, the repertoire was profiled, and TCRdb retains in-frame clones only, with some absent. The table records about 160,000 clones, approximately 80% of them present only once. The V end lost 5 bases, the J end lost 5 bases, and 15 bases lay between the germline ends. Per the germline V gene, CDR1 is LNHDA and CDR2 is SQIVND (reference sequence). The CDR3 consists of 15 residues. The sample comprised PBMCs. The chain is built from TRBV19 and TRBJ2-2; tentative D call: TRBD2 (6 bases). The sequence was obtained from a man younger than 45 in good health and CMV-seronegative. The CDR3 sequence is CASSPPTSYTGELFF. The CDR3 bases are TGTGCCAGTAGTCCACCAACTAGCTATACCGGGGAGCTGTTTTTT.